The rows below give T cell receptor beta chains drawn from one sample of a study of blood T cell repertoires in COVID-19. Generated by immunoSEQ multiplex PCR, the TCRdb table keeps only in-frame clones and is missing some. The table records approximately 290,000 clones, 75% to 90% of them present only once. Sequences were obtained from peripheral blood. The receptors come from a man aged 30 to 39 with acute or convalescent COVID-19. Both conserved end residues are part of each CDR3. A D gene is named only where the DNA matches it firmly. Where a row states a size, it is once, few, many or the class of an expanded clone; other rows omit it.

V gene,J gene,clone size,D gene,CDR3 protein,CDR3 DNA
TRBV6-1,TRBJ2-7,NA,NA,CASSDWGGADEQYF,TGTGCCAGCAGTGATTGGGGTGGAGCGGACGAGCAGTACTTC
TRBV14,TRBJ1-2,few,NA,CASSQSPGVYGYTF,TGTGCCAGCAGCCAGTCACCAGGGGTATATGGCTACACCTTC
TRBV1,TRBJ2-7,NA,NA,CTSSQVTPVVKEEQYF,TGCACCAGCAGCCAAGTTACTCCAGTGGTCAAGGAGGAGCAGTACTTC
TRBV18,TRBJ2-3,NA,TRBD1,CASSEQGPIDTQYF,TGTGCCAGCTCAGAACAGGGGCCCATTGATACGCAGTATTTT
TRBV18,TRBJ1-5,NA,NA,CASSPGSGGVIDQPQHF,TGTGCCAGCTCACCCGGAAGTGGAGGGGTCATCGATCAGCCCCAGCATTTT
TRBV6-5,TRBJ1-2,NA,NA,CASSYTRVDYGYTF,TGTGCCAGCAGTTACACCAGGGTTGACTATGGCTACACCTTC
TRBV6-1,TRBJ1-5,NA,NA,CASSDGVGYSNQPQHF,TGTGCCAGCAGTGACGGGGTCGGATATAGCAATCAGCCCCAGCATTTT
TRBV7-3,TRBJ2-7,NA,NA,CASSPSGTNAYEQYF,TGTGCCAGCAGCCCATCCGGGACAAATGCCTACGAGCAGTACTTC
TRBV5-4,TRBJ2-2,NA,TRBD2,CASSLVRGTRIAGELFF,TGTGCCAGCAGCTTGGTCCGGGGGACTAGAATCGCCGGGGAGCTGTTTTTT
TRBV5-1,TRBJ2-5,NA,TRBD2,CASSLGPSGTTQETQYF,TGCGCCAGCAGCTTGGGCCCTAGCGGGACAACACAAGAGACCCAGTACTTC
TRBV10-3,TRBJ1-4,NA,TRBD1,CAIGGTGGSTNEKLFF,TGTGCCATCGGCGGGACAGGGGGCTCAACTAATGAAAAACTGTTTTTT
TRBV19,TRBJ1-6,NA,NA,CASSIGRGAFSPLHF,TGTGCCAGTAGTATTGGACGGGGGGCTTTTTCACCCCTCCACTTT
TRBV19,TRBJ2-7,NA,NA,CASSIRQSISSYEQYF,TGTGCCAGTAGTATAAGACAGAGTATAAGCTCCTACGAGCAGTACTTC
TRBV5-1,TRBJ1-6,NA,NA,CASSLAVLYSYNSPLHF,TGCGCCAGCAGCTTGGCTGTACTTTATTCCTATAATTCACCCCTCCACTTT
TRBV3-1/TRBV3-2,TRBJ2-1,NA,TRBD2,CASSQAVTGGLNEQFF,TGTGCCAGCAGCCAAGCGGTAACGGGGGGGCTAAATGAGCAGTTCTTC
TRBV28,TRBJ2-7,NA,NA,CASSLPSREQYF,TGTGCCAGCAGTTTACCCTCCCGCGAGCAGTACTTC
TRBV6-5,TRBJ2-7,NA,TRBD2,CASSSSGLAASYEQYF,TGTGCCAGCAGTTCCTCGGGACTAGCAGCATCCTACGAGCAGTACTTC
TRBV28,TRBJ1-5,NA,NA,CASSSYQPQHF,TGTGCCAGCAGCTCTTATCAGCCCCAGCATTTT
TRBV28,TRBJ1-1,NA,NA,CASSSSSRGHENTEAFF,NA
TRBV12-5,TRBJ1-1,NA,NA,CASGPGGNTEAFF,TGTGCTAGTGGTCCCGGGGGGAACACTGAAGCTTTCTTT
TRBV28,TRBJ1-1,NA,NA,CASSLSVGVGAFF,TGTGCCAGCAGTTTAAGTGTAGGGGTCGGAGCTTTCTTT
TRBV6-5,TRBJ2-1,NA,NA,CASSRATGSYNEQFF,TGTGCCAGCAGTCGAGCTACGGGGTCCTACAATGAGCAGTTCTTC
TRBV2,TRBJ2-7,NA,TRBD2,CASRGTRGSYEQYF,TGTGCCAGCAGGGGGACTAGAGGGTCCTACGAGCAGTACTTC
TRBV29-1,TRBJ2-1,NA,TRBD2,CSVRRLAGGDNEQFF,TGCAGCGTGAGAAGGCTAGCGGGAGGGGACAATGAGCAGTTCTTC
TRBV4-2,TRBJ2-3,once,NA,CASSDGTYDTDTQYF,TGTGCCAGCAGCGACGGGACTTATGACACAGATACGCAGTATTTT
TRBV6-5,TRBJ2-5,NA,TRBD2,CASNTGLAEETQYF,TGTGCCAGCAATACGGGACTAGCGGAAGAGACCCAGTACTTC
TRBV5-1,TRBJ2-7,NA,TRBD2,CASSQGTSGSEQYF,TGCGCCAGCAGCCAAGGGACTAGCGGGTCCGAGCAGTACTTC
TRBV10-1,TRBJ1-2,NA,NA,CASSEIQPAYGYTF,TGCGCCAGCAGTGAAATACAGCCTGCCTATGGCTACACCTTC
TRBV19,TRBJ2-1,NA,TRBD2,CATRDRSGISYNEQFF,TGTGCCACCCGAGACCGGAGCGGGATCTCCTACAATGAGCAGTTCTTC
TRBV11-3,TRBJ2-6,NA,NA,CASSLDSRQARAGANVLTF,TGTGCCAGCAGCCTAGATAGTAGGCAGGCCCGAGCTGGGGCCAACGTCCTGACTTTC
TRBV5-1,TRBJ1-1,NA,TRBD1,CASSPGTGNTEAFF,TGCGCCAGCAGTCCCGGGACAGGGAACACTGAAGCTTTCTTT
TRBV5-5,TRBJ1-1,NA,NA,CASSLQGMNTEAFF,TGTGCCAGCAGCTTACAGGGAATGAACACTGAAGCTTTCTTT
TRBV28,TRBJ1-2,NA,TRBD1,CAVQGYVDYGYTF,TGTGCCGTACAGGGGTATGTGGACTATGGCTACACCTTC
TRBV5-1,TRBJ2-1,few,TRBD2,CASNYYGTSGSNEQFF,TGCGCCAGCAATTACTACGGGACTAGCGGGAGCAATGAGCAGTTCTTC
TRBV5-4,TRBJ1-5,once,TRBD1,CASSLDRGNQPQHF,TGTGCCAGCAGCCTGGACAGGGGAAATCAGCCCCAGCATTTT
TRBV27,TRBJ1-6,NA,NA,CASAPLRENSPLHF,TGTGCCAGCGCCCCCCTGAGGGAAAATTCACCCCTCCACTTT
TRBV30,TRBJ2-5,NA,NA,CAWNGQLQETQYF,TGTGCCTGGAATGGACAGTTGCAAGAGACCCAGTACTTC
TRBV15,TRBJ1-1,NA,NA,CATGTGSYTEAFF,TGTGCCACCGGCACCGGGAGTTACACTGAAGCTTTCTTT
TRBV15,TRBJ1-2,NA,NA,CATSRDLTGMYGYTF,TGTGCCACCAGCAGAGATCTCACAGGGATGTATGGCTACACCTTC
TRBV20-1,TRBJ2-1,NA,TRBD2,CSASLAGGHYNEQFF,TGCAGTGCTAGTTTAGCGGGGGGGCATTACAATGAGCAGTTCTTC
TRBV27,TRBJ1-5,NA,NA,CASSKGGYNQPQHF,TGTGCCAGCAGTAAAGGGGGATATAATCAGCCCCAGCATTTT
TRBV10-1,TRBJ2-2,NA,NA,CASSRVPGAGELFF,TGCGCCAGCAGCAGGGTTCCAGGGGCCGGGGAGCTGTTTTTT
TRBV6-5,TRBJ1-6,NA,NA,CASWRTINSPLHF,TGTGCCAGCTGGAGGACGATTAATTCACCCCTCCACTTT
TRBV30,TRBJ1-5,once,TRBD1,CAWAGTGNQPQHF,TGTGCCTGGGCAGGGACAGGCAATCAGCCCCAGCATTTT
TRBV19,TRBJ1-6,NA,TRBD1,CASRNRGSNSPLHF,TGTGCCAGTAGGAACAGGGGGAGTAATTCACCCCTCCACTTT
TRBV4-2,TRBJ2-2,few,NA,CASSLRGGSGSLAGELFF,TGTGCCAGCAGCCTCCGAGGAGGGAGTGGGAGTTTGGCCGGGGAGCTGTTTTTT
TRBV7-3,TRBJ2-7,NA,TRBD1,CASSFNRGEQYF,TGTGCCAGCAGCTTTAACAGGGGGGAGCAGTACTTC
TRBV6-5,TRBJ1-3,NA,TRBD1,CASTGRGLVGNTIYF,TGTGCCAGCACGGGCAGGGGGCTTGTTGGAAACACCATATATTTT
TRBV11-2,TRBJ1-6,NA,NA,CASSLVQAPNSPLHF,TGTGCCAGCAGCTTAGTGCAGGCGCCTAATTCACCCCTCCACTTT
TRBV27,TRBJ1-6,NA,NA,CASSLTGTTGSPLHF,TGTGCCAGCAGCCTTACCGGGACTACTGGTTCACCCCTCCACTTT
TRBV7-9,TRBJ1-5,few,NA,CASSLGGLLGNQPQHF,TGTGCCAGCAGCTTAGGAGGGTTGCTCGGCAATCAGCCCCAGCATTTT
TRBV6-4,TRBJ1-2,NA,NA,CASSARGGGNYGYTF,TGTGCCAGCTCGGCTCGGGGTGGCGGTAACTATGGCTACACCTTC
TRBV28,TRBJ2-3,NA,NA,CASSSGSEDTQYF,TGTGCCAGCAGTTCAGGATCTGAAGATACGCAGTATTTT
TRBV10-3,TRBJ1-6,NA,NA,CASSGAAGSPLHF,TGTGCCTCCTCAGGGGCCGCGGGTTCACCCCTCCACTTT
TRBV19,TRBJ1-5,NA,NA,CASSIGLSNQPQHF,TGTGCCAGTAGTATTGGGCTGAGCAATCAGCCCCAGCATTTT
TRBV13,TRBJ1-4,NA,TRBD1,CASSFRTGANNEKLFF,TGTGCCAGCAGCTTTAGGACAGGGGCCAATAATGAAAAACTGTTTTTT
TRBV15,TRBJ2-7,NA,TRBD2,CATSSGGGLYEQYF,TGTGCCACCAGCAGCGGGGGGGGCTTGTACGAGCAGTACTTC